Following are 14 T cell receptor beta chains from one sample sequenced in a study of OX40 agonist ivuxolimab in advanced cancers. Repertoires were generated with immunoSEQ multiplex PCR, while TCRdb's copy carries only in-frame clones and drops some. This table holds tens of thousands of clones, 80% to 95% found once. The sample was CD4+ or CD8+ T cells sorted from blood, taken in a trial of the OX40 agonist ivuxolimab. These receptors came from an adult with an advanced solid tumor such as melanoma, head and neck, liver or kidney cancer.

This clone was seen just once. This chain connects TRBV7-9 to TRBJ1-4, with D hard to call. Germline CDR1 SEHNR, CDR2 FQNEAQ (reference sequence). V was trimmed by 7 bases and J by 2 bases, leaving 8 bases between them. The CDR3 consists of 13 residues. CDR3 amino acids: CASNLGTNEKLFF. The CDR3 bases are TGTGCCAGCAACCTCGGGACTAATGAAAAACTGTTTTTT.

The chain carries TRBV15 and TRBJ1-6; weak D call: TRBD1 (5 bases). Germline CDR1 reads LNHNV; CDR2 reads YYDKDF (reference sequence). V was clipped by 0 bases and J by 10 bases, with 19 bases between them. The CDR3 loop spans 17 amino acids. CDR3 residues: CATSRDIEAGWDSPLHF. In DNA, the CDR3 is TGTGCCACCAGCAGAGATATAGAAGCGGGTTGGGACTCACCCCTCCACTTT. Using reference TRBV15 and TRBJ1-6 for the parts outside the CDR3, the full variable domain is DAMVIQNPRYQVTQFGKPVTLSCSQTLNHNVMYWYQQKSSQAPKLLFHYYDKDFNNEADTPDNFQSRRPNTSFCFLDIRSPGLGDTAMYLCATSRDIEAGWDSPLHFGNGTRLTVT.

The rearrangement uses TRBV18 and TRBJ2-1; 11 nucleotides agree with TRBD2. Germline CDR1 reads KGHSH; CDR2 reads LQKENI. With 2 bases clipped from V and 0 bases from J, the junction kept 3 bases outside the gene matches. The CDR3 totals 17 residues. DNA for the CDR3: TGTGCCAGCTCACCAACTAGCGGGGGATTCTCCTACAATGAGCAGTTCTTC. Translated: CASSPTSGGFSYNEQFF.

This chain links TRBV7-9 with TRBJ2-7, with D possibly being TRBD1 (6 bases). Germline V CDR1 and CDR2: SEHNR, FQNEAQ (reference sequence). CDR3 length: 15 residues. The V and J ends lost 5 bases and 2 bases respectively, with 16 bases between them. The CDR3 protein is CASSPSTDRAYEQYF. The CDR3 bases are TGTGCCAGCAGCCCCTCAACGGACAGAGCCTACGAGCAGTACTTC.

V and J are TRBV18 and TRBJ2-7; D is uncertain. V was clipped by 3 bases and J by 4 bases, with 10 bases between them. This CDR3 is 13 amino acids long. Germline assignment: CDR1 KGHSH and CDR2 LQKENI. The CDR3 region has the DNA TGTGCCAGCTCACCCCCCGACGTGTACGAGCAGTACTTC. Protein sequence: CASSPPDVYEQYF.

The J gene is TRBJ2-7, the V gene TRBV7-9, with D hard to call. The CDR3 is 11 amino acids. Trimming removed 4 bases at V and 5 bases at J, with 6 bases between. Germline V lookup: CDR1 SEHNR, CDR2 FQNEAQ (reference sequence). For the CDR3, the DNA is TGTGCCAGCAGCTACAGTCACGAGCAGTACTTC. Translating it yields CASSYSHEQYF.

The chain has TRBV27 and TRBJ2-3, with D perhaps TRBD1 (6 bases). Germline loops: CDR1 MNHEY, CDR2 SMNVEV (reference sequence). V was cut by 3 bases and J by 2 bases, with 15 bases left in between. The CDR3 is made up of 16 amino acids. CDR3 in amino acids: CASSFITGPVTDTQYF. DNA of the CDR3: TGTGCCAGCAGTTTCATTACAGGGCCTGTCACAGATACGCAGTATTTT.

V usage is TRBV6-5 and J usage is TRBJ2-1; no clear D gene. The CDR3 loop spans 16 amino acids. The germline V and J ends were trimmed by 0 bases and 7 bases, with 16 bases remaining between them. Per germline, CDR1 MNHEY and CDR2 SVGAGI. CDR3 sequence (DNA): TGTGCCAGCAGTTACTCGCACTCCCCGCCGTGGAATGAGCAGTTCTTC. Amino acids: CASSYSHSPPWNEQFF.

The chain uses TRBV4-1 and TRBJ1-2; TRBD1 is a possible D gene (6 bases). The V and J ends lost 0 bases and 9 bases respectively, with 14 bases between them. This CDR3 has 14 amino acids. The germline gives CDR1 MGHRA, CDR2 YSYEKL. The CDR3 reads CASSQERMDSRYTF. DNA for the CDR3: TGCGCCAGCAGCCAAGAGAGGATGGACAGTCGCTACACCTTC.

The chain carries TRBV7-9 and TRBJ1-4; no firm D call. The CDR3 consists of 15 residues. Deletions cut 5 bases from V and 0 bases from J, with 10 bases between. CDR1 and CDR2 from the germline V gene are SEHNR and FQNEAQ (reference sequence). The CDR3 DNA reads TGTGCCAGCAGCCCGACACGGGCAACTAATGAAAAACTGTTTTTT. Translating gives CASSPTRATNEKLFF.

V is TRBV6-1 and J is TRBJ1-4; D gene ambiguous. The V end lost 2 bases, the J end lost 3 bases, and 16 bases lay between the germline ends. The CDR3 is 17 amino acids. The germline V gene encodes CDR1 MNHNS and CDR2 SASEGT. The CDR3 region is CASSERLWGLSNEKLFF. DNA of the CDR3: TGTGCCAGCAGTGAACGTCTCTGGGGTCTGTCTAATGAAAAACTGTTTTTT.

CDR3 nucleotides: TGTGCCAGCAGCGGACCTACGGGGGTTTGGCAAGAGACCCAGTACTTC. This gives the protein CASSGPTGVWQETQYF. The chain joins TRBV9 to TRBJ2-5, with D tentatively TRBD2 (6 bases). Trimming removed 3 bases at V and 2 bases at J, with 17 bases between. The CDR3 length is 16 residues. Germline V gene data show CDR1 as SGDLS and CDR2 as YYNGEE.

This chain uses TRBV30 with TRBJ1-1; the D gene is possibly TRBD1 (6 bases). V was shortened by 1 base and J by 1 base, with 10 bases between the two germline ends. There are 14 residues in the CDR3. Germline CDR1 GTSNPN, CDR2 SVGIG (reference sequence). The CDR3 coding sequence is TGTGCCTGGAGTGAGGGGGTCCAGAACACTGAAGCTTTCTTT. It translates to CAWSEGVQNTEAFF.

This chain links TRBV6-1 with TRBJ2-7; 11 positions match TRBD2. CDR1 is MNHNS, CDR2 SASEGT, per germline. The CDR3 runs 14 residues. V shed 3 bases and J 3 bases; nucleotides not matched to a gene: 1. The CDR3 is CASSDLAGGYEQYF. The CDR3 DNA follows: TGTGCCAGCAGTGATCTAGCGGGGGGCTACGAGCAGTACTTC.